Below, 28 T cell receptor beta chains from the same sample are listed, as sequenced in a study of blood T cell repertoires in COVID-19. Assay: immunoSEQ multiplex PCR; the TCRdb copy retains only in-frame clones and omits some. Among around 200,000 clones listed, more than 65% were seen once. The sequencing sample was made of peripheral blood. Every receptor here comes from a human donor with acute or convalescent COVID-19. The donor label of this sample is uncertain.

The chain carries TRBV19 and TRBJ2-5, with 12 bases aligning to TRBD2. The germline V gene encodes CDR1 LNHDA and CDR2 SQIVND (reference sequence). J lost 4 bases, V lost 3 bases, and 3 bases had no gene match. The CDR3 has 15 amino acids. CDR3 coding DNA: TGTGCCAGTAGTATGAGACTAGCGGGAGTAGAGACCCAGTACTTC. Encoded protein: CASSMRLAGVETQYF. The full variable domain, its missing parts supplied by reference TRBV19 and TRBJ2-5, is DGGITQSPKYLFRKEGQNVTLSCEQNLNHDAMYWYRQDPGQGLRLIYYSQIVNDFQKGDIAEGYSVSREKKESFPLTVTSAQKNPTAFYLCASSMRLAGVETQYFGPGTRLLVL.

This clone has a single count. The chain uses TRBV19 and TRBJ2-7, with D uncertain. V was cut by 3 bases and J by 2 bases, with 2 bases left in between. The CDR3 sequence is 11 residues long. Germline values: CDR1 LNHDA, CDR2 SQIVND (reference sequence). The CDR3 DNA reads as TGTGCCAGTAGTATCGCCTACGAGCAGTACTTC. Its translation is CASSIAYEQYF.

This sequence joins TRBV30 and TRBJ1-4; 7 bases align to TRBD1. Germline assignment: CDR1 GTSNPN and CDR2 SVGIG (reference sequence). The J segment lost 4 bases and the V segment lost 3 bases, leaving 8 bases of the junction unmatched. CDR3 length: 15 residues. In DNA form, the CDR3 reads TGTGCCTGGAGCCTACCCGGGACAGTTAATGAAAAACTGTTTTTT. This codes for CAWSLPGTVNEKLFF.

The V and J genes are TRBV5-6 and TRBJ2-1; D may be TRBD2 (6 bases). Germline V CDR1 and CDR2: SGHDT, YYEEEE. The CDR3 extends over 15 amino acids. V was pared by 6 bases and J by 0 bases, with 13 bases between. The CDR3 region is CASTHGGNSYNEQFF. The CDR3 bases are TGTGCCAGCACCCACGGGGGTAACTCCTACAATGAGCAGTTCTTC.

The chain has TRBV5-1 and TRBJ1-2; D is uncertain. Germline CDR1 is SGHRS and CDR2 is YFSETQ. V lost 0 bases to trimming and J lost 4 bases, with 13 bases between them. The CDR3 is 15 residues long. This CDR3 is CASSLDSKSVYGYTF. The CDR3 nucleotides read TGCGCCAGCAGCTTGGACAGCAAATCCGTCTATGGCTACACCTTC.

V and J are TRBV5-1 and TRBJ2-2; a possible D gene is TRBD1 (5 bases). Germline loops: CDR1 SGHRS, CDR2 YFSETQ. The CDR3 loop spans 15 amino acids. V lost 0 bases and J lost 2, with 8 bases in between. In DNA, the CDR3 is TGCGCCAGCAGCTTGGGGCAGGGAAACACCGGGGAGCTGTTTTTT. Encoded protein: CASSLGQGNTGELFF. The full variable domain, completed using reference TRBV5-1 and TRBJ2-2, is KAGVTQTPRYLIKTRGQQVTLSCSPISGHRSVSWYQQTPGQGLQFLFEYFSETQRNKGNFPGRFSGRQFSNSRSEMNVSTLELGDSALYLCASSLGQGNTGELFFGEGSRLTVL.

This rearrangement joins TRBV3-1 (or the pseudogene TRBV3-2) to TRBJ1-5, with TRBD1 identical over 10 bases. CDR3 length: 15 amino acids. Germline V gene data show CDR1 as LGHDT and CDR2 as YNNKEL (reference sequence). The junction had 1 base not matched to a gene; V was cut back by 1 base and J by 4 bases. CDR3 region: CASSQGDRGNQPQHF. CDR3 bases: TGTGCCAGCAGCCAAGGGGACAGGGGTAATCAGCCCCAGCATTTT.

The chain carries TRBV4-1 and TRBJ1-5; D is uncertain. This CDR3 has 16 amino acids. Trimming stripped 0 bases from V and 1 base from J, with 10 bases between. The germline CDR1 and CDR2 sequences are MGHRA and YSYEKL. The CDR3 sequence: CASSQDGGASNQPQHF. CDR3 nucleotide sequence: TGCGCCAGCAGCCAAGACGGAGGAGCGAGCAATCAGCCCCAGCATTTT.

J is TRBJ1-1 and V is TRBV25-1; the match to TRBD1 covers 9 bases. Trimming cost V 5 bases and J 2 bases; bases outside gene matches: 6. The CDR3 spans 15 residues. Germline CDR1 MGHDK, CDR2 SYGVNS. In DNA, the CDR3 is TGTGCCAGCAGTCCACGGACAGGGGCCAACACTGAAGCTTTCTTT. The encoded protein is CASSPRTGANTEAFF. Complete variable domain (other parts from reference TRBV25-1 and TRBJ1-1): EADIYQTPRYLVIGTGKKITLECSQTMGHDKMYWYQQDPGMELHLIHYSYGVNSTEKGDLSSESTVSRIRTEHFPLTLESARPSHTSQYLCASSPRTGANTEAFFGQGTRLTVV.

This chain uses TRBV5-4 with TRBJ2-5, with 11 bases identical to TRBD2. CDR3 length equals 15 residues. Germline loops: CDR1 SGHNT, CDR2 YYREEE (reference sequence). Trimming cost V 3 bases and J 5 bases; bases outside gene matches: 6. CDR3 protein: CASSSPRTSGETQYF. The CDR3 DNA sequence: TGTGCCAGCAGCTCCCCGCGGACTAGCGGGGAGACCCAGTACTTC. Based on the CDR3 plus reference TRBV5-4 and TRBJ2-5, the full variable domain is ETGVTQSPTHLIKTRGQQVTLRCSSQSGHNTVSWYQQALGQGPQFIFQYYREEENGRGNFPPRFSGLQFPNYSSELNVNALELDDSALYLCASSSPRTSGETQYFGPGTRLLVL.

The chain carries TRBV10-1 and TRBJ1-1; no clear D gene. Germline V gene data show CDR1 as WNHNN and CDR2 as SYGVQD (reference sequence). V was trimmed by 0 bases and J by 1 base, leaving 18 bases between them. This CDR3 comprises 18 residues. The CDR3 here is CASSESRERSGRNTEAFF. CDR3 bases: TGCGCCAGCAGTGAGTCAAGGGAGAGGTCTGGTCGGAACACTGAAGCTTTCTTT.

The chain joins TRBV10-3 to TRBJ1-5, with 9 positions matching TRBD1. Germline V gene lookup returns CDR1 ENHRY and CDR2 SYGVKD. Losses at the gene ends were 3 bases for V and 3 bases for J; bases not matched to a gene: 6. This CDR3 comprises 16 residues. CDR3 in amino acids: CAISDPTGGYNQPQHF. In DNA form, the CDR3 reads TGTGCCATCAGTGACCCGACAGGGGGTTACAATCAGCCCCAGCATTTT.

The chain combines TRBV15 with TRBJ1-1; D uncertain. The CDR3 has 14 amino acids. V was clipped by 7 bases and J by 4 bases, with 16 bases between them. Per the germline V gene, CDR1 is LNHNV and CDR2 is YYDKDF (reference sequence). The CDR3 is CATMAGSLGTEAFF. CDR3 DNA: TGTGCCACCATGGCTGGCAGCCTAGGCACTGAAGCTTTCTTT.

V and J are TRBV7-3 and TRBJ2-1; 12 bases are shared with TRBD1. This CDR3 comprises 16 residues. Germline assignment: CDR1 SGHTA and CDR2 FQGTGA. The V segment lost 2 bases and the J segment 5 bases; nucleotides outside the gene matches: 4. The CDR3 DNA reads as TGTGCCAGCAGCTTATGGGGGACAGGGGGCAACAATGAGCAGTTCTTC. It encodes CASSLWGTGGNNEQFF.

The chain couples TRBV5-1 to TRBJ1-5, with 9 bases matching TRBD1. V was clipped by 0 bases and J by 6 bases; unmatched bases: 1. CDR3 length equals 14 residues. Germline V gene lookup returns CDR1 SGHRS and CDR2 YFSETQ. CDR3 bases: TGCGCCAGCAGCTTGGAGGGACAGGGTCAGCCCCAGCATTTT. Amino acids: CASSLEGQGQPQHF.

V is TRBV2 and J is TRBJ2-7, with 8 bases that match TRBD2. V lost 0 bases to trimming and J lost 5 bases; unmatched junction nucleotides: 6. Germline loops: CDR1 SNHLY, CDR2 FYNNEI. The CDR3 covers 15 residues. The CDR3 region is CASSEALAGGNEQYF. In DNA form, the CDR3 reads TGTGCCAGCAGTGAAGCGCTGGCGGGGGGCAACGAGCAGTACTTC.

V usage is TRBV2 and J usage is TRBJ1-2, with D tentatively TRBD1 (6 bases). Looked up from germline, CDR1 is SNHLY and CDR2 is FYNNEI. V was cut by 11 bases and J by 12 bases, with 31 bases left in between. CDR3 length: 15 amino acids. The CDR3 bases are TGTGCCTGCTTAAGAACTCCTGGGGCAGGGGAGACTCACACCTTC. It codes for CACLRTPGAGETHTF.

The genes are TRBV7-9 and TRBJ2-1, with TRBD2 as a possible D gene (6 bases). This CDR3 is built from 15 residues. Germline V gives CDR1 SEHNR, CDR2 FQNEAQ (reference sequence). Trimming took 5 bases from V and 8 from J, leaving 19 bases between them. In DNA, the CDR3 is TGTGCCAGCAGCGCTCGACTAGAAGGAGGGGATGAGCAGTTCTTC. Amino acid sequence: CASSARLEGGDEQFF.

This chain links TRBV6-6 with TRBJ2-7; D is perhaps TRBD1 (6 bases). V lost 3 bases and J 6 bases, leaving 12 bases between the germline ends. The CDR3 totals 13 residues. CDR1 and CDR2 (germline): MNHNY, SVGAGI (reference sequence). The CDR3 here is CASSYLETGEQYF. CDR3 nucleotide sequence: TGTGCCAGCAGTTATCTAGAGACAGGCGAGCAGTACTTC.

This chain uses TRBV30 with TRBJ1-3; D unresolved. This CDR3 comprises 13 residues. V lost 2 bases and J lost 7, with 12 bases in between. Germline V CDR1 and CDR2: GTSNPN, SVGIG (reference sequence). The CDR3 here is CAWSTGRVNTIYF. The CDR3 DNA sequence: TGTGCCTGGAGTACCGGGAGGGTCAACACCATATATTTT.

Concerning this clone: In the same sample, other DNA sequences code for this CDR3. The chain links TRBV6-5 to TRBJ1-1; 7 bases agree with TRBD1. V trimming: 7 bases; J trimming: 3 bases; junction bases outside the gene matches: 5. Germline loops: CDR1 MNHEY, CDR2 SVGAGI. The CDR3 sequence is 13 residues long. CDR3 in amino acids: CASTRTGDTEAFF. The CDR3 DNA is TGTGCCAGCACTCGTACAGGGGACACTGAAGCTTTCTTT.

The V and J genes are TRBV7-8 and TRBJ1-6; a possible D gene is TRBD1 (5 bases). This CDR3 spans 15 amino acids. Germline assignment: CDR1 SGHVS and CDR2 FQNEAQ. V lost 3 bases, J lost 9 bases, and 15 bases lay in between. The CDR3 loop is CASSLGDFPGSPLHF. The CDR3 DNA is TGTGCCAGCAGCTTGGGGGACTTTCCAGGTTCACCCCTCCACTTT.

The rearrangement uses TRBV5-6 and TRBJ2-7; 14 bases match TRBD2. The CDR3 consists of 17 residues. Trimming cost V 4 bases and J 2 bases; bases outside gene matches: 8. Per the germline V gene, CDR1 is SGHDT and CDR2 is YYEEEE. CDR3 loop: CASSLGTSGSLAYEQYF. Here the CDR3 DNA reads TGTGCCAGCAGCCTCGGGACTAGCGGGAGTTTGGCCTACGAGCAGTACTTC.

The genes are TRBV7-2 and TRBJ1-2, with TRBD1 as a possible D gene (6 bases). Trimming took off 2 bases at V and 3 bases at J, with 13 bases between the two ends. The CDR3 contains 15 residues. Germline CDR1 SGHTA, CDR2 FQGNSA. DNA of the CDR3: TGTGCCAGCAGCTTAAGCGGGGGCGCCCACTATGGCTACACCTTC. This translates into CASSLSGGAHYGYTF.

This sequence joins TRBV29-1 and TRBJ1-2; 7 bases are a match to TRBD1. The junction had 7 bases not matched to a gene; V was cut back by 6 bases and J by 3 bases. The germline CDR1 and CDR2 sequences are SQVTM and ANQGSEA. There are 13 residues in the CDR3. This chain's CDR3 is CSVGKGADYGYTF. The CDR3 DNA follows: TGCAGCGTCGGCAAGGGGGCCGACTATGGCTACACCTTC.

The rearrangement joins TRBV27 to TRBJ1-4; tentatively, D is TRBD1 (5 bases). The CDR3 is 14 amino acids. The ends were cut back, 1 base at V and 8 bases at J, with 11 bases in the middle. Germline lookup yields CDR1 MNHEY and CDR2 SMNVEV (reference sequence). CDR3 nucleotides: TGTGCCAGCAGTTTATGGGGGGGGAGCGAAAAACTGTTTTTT. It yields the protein CASSLWGGSEKLFF.

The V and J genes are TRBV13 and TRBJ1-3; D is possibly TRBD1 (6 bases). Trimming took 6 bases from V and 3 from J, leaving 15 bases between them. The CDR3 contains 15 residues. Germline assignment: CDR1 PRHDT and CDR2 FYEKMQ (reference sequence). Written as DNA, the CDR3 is TGTGCCAGCAGGATTCTACAGGGAGATGGAAACACCATATATTTT. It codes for CASRILQGDGNTIYF.

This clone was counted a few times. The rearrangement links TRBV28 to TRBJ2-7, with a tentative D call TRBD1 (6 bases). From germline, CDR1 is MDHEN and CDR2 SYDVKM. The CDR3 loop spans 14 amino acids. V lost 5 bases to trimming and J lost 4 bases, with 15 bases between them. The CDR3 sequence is CASSDRRSPYEQYF. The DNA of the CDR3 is TGTGCCAGCAGTGACAGGAGATCTCCGTACGAGCAGTACTTC.